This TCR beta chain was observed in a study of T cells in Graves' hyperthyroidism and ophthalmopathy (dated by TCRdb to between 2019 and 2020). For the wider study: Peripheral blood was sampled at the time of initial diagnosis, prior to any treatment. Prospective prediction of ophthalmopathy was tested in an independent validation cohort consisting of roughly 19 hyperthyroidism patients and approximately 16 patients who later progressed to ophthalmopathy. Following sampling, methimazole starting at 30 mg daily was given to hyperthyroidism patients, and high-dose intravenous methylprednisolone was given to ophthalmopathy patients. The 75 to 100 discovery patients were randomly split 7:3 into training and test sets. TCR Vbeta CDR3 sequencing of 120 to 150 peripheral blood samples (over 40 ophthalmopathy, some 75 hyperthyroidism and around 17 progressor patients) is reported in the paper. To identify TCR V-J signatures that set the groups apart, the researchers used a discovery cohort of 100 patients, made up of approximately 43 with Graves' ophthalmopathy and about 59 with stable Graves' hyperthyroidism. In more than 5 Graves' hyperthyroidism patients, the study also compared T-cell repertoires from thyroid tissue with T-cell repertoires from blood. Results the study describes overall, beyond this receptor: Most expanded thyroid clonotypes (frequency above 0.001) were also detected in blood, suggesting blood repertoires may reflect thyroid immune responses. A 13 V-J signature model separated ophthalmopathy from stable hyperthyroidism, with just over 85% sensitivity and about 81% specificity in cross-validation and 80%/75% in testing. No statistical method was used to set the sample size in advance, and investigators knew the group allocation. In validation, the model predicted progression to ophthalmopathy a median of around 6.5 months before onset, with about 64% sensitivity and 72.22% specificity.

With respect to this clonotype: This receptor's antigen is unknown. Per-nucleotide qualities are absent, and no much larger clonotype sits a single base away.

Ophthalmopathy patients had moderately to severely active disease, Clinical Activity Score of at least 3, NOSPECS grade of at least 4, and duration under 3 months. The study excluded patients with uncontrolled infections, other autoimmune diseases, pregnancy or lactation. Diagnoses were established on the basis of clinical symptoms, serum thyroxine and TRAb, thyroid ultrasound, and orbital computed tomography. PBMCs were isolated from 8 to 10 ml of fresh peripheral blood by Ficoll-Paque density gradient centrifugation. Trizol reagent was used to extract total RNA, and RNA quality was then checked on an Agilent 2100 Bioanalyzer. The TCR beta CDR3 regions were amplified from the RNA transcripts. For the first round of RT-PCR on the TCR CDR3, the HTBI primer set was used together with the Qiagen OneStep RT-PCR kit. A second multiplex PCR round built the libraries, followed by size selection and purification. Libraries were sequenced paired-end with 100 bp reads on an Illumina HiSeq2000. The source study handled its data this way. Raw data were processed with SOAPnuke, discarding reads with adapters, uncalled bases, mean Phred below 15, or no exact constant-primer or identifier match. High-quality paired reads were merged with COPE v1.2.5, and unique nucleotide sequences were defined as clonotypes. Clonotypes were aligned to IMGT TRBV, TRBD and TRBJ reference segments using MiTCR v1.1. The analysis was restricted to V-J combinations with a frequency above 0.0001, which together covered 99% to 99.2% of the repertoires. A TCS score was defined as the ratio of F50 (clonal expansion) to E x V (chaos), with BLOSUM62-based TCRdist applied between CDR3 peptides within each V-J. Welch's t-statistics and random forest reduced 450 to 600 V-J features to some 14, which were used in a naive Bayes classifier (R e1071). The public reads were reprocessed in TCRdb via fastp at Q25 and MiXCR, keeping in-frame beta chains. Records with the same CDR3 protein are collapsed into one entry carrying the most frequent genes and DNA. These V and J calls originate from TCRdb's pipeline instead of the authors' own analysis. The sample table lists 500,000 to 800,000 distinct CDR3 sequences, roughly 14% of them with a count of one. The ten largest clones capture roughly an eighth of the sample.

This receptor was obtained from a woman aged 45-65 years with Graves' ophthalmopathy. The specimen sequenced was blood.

CDR3 region: CASLGVYEQYF. Here is the DNA: TGTGCCAGCCTAGGGGTCTACGAGCAGTACTTC. The receptor chain draws on TRBV28 and TRBJ2-7, and perhaps TRBD1 as D gene, on 5 matching bases. From a lookup of the germline V gene, CDR1 and CDR2 are MDHEN and SYDVKM. The V and J ends are trimmed by 8 bases and 3 bases, leaving 8 bases between them. The CDR3, from cysteine to phenylalanine, totals 11 residues. Only CDR3 DNA is held: 33 bases, read in frame from base 1.